One sample yielded the 25 T cell receptor beta chains listed below, sequenced in a study of shared clonotypes between healthy human individuals (dated by TCRdb to 2018 to 2021). The library was built by means of the immunoSEQ multiplex PCR assay. Held by TCRdb, this immuneACCESS table contains in-frame sequences only and omits some clones. Under half of the omission traces to an unresolved V gene where checked; the cause of the rest is unknown. Present in this sample are over a million clones, roughly 70% of which were seen just once. Approximately 1.5% of the sample belongs to the ten largest clones. The sample comprised memory CD4+ T cells sorted from blood. In the paper's terms, the cell subset or site label means: CD45RA-negative fraction. The receptors come from a man aged 18 to 30 in good health.

The V gene is TRBV15, the J gene TRBJ2-5; D possibly corresponds to TRBD2 (5 bases). The length of the CDR3 is 18 residues. Germline V gene data show CDR1 as LNHNV and CDR2 as YYDKDF (reference sequence). The ends were cut back, 0 bases at V and 4 bases at J, with 21 bases in the middle. In DNA, the CDR3 is TGTGCCACCAGCAGAGATGTCTGGAGTAGCGTAACATCAGAGACCCAGTACTTC. It specifies CATSRDVWSSVTSETQYF.

About this clone itself: Different DNA sequences within this sample yield the same CDR3. The V and J genes are TRBV18 and TRBJ2-1; the match to TRBD2 covers 9 bases. V gave up 2 bases and J gave up 3 bases; unmatched junction bases: 5. The V gene's germline CDR1 is KGHSH and CDR2 LQKENI. The CDR3 has 16 amino acids. In DNA, the CDR3 is TGTGCCAGCTCACCATTAGCGGGAGCGGTCTACAATGAGCAGTTCTTC. The encoded protein is CASSPLAGAVYNEQFF.

On this clone: At the DNA level, this CDR3 is encoded by other sequences in the same sample as well. The genes are TRBV15 and TRBJ2-1, with D possibly TRBD1 on 6 matching bases. There are 15 residues in the CDR3. V shed 0 bases and J shed 4 bases, with 10 bases lying between them. Germline V gene lookup returns CDR1 LNHNV and CDR2 YYDKDF (reference sequence). CDR3 nucleotides: TGTGCCACCAGCAGAGACCCCGGGACATACAATGAGCAGTTCTTC. Protein product: CATSRDPGTYNEQFF.

This clone was observed a few times. This chain's CDR3 is CASSSGRNSNQPQHF. The CDR3 bases are TGTGCCAGCAGTTCCGGACGTAATAGCAATCAGCCCCAGCATTTT. This chain uses TRBV6-6 with TRBJ1-5, with D unresolved. V gave up 4 bases and J gave up 0 bases, with 10 bases separating them. The CDR3 runs 15 residues. The germline V gene encodes CDR1 MNHNY and CDR2 SVGAGI (reference sequence).

A word on this clone: The same CDR3 also results from other DNA sequences found in this sample. The rearrangement uses TRBV5-1 and TRBJ2-7, with 8 bases that match TRBD2. CDR1 and CDR2 from the germline V gene are SGHRS and YFSETQ. This CDR3 has 14 residues. V lost 4 bases to trimming and J lost 3 bases; unmatched junction nucleotides: 6. The DNA of the CDR3 is TGCGCCAGCAGCCCCGGACTAGCAAGCTACGAGCAGTACTTC. Amino acids: CASSPGLASYEQYF.

V usage is TRBV6-6 and J usage is TRBJ1-1; no reliable D call. Trimming stripped 0 bases from V and 1 base from J, with 0 bases between. CDR3 length: 12 residues. Germline V gene lookup returns CDR1 MNHNY and CDR2 SVGAGI (reference sequence). CDR3 in DNA: TGTGCCAGCAGTTACTCGAACACTGAAGCTTTCTTT. Its protein product is CASSYSNTEAFF.

A single count supports this clone. This chain links TRBV25-1 with TRBJ1-2; the D is unclear. This CDR3 is 14 amino acids long. With 4 bases removed from V and 5 bases from J, the gap between germline ends came to 14 bases. Germline loops: CDR1 MGHDK, CDR2 SYGVNS. CDR3 amino acids: CASSADPQWYGYTF. CDR3 DNA sequence: TGTGCCAGCAGTGCGGACCCCCAGTGGTATGGCTACACCTTC.

The chain carries TRBV7-9 and TRBJ1-1; D unclear. The CDR3 loop spans 14 amino acids. Germline CDR1 SEHNR, CDR2 FQNEAQ (reference sequence). Trimming took off 5 bases at V and 4 bases at J, with 14 bases between the two ends. The CDR3 DNA reads TGTGCCAGCAGCCATTCGGACTCCAGCACTGAAGCTTTCTTT. Its protein product is CASSHSDSSTEAFF.

This clone was seen a few times. This chain uses TRBV5-4 with TRBJ2-1, with D maybe TRBD2 (5 bases). This CDR3 contains 13 residues. V lost 4 bases to trimming and J lost 8 bases, with 13 bases between them. CDR1 is SGHNT, CDR2 YYREEE, per germline (reference sequence). The CDR3 reads CASSRTRTDEQFF. Here the CDR3 DNA reads TGTGCCAGCAGCCGGACCAGGACTGATGAGCAGTTCTTC.

This clone occurred a few times. The chain employs TRBV10-3 and TRBJ1-1; D is undetermined. Between the trimmed V and J ends, which lost 11 bases and 4 bases, there was a span of 14 bases. Germline CDR1 ENHRY, CDR2 SYGVKD. The length of the CDR3 is 12 residues. This CDR3 reads CAARREGTEAFF. CDR3 in DNA: TGTGCCGCCAGGCGGGAAGGCACTGAAGCTTTCTTT.

The J gene is TRBJ1-1, the V gene TRBV6-1; D is unclear. This CDR3 comprises 11 residues. Trimming took off 5 bases at V and 4 bases at J, with 5 bases between the two ends. The germline CDR1 and CDR2 sequences are MNHNS and SASEGT. CDR3 loop: CASSHGTEAFF. In DNA form, the CDR3 reads TGTGCCAGCAGTCACGGCACTGAAGCTTTCTTT.

The J gene is TRBJ1-3, the V gene TRBV10-3; 10 nucleotides agree with TRBD1. V lost 9 bases, J lost 2 bases, and 13 bases stayed unmatched. This CDR3 comprises 17 residues. Germline-derived CDR1 and CDR2 are ENHRY and SYGVKD. The CDR3 spells CAIAPAAGQGTGNTIYF. Written as DNA, the CDR3 is TGTGCCATAGCCCCGGCAGCGGGACAGGGGACTGGAAACACCATATATTTT.

This sequence joins TRBV11-2 and TRBJ1-1; tentative D call: TRBD1 (5 bases). This CDR3 is built from 12 residues. The V gene's germline CDR1 is SGHAT and CDR2 FQNNGV. V was clipped by 5 bases and J by 8 bases, with 12 bases between them. The CDR3 sequence is CASSPGQYEAFF. The CDR3 DNA reads TGTGCCAGCAGCCCGGGGCAATACGAAGCTTTCTTT.

This clone has a single count. The chain couples TRBV28 to TRBJ2-5, with 13 bases aligning to TRBD2. Germline V gene data show CDR1 as MDHEN and CDR2 as SYDVKM. This CDR3 is built from 17 residues. Trimming at V came to 4 bases and at J to 5 bases, leaving 10 bases not matched to a gene. The CDR3: CASSSPGLAGKEETQYF. The CDR3 coding sequence is TGTGCCAGCAGTTCTCCGGGACTAGCGGGGAAAGAGGAGACCCAGTACTTC.

About this clone itself: This may arise from a read error, as a much more abundant clone is one base away. Other DNA sequences in this specimen translate into the identical CDR3. The chain carries TRBV28 and TRBJ2-5; no reliable D call. V lost 6 bases, J lost 5 bases, and 7 bases lay in between. The CDR3 sequence is 11 residues long. Germline CDR1 and CDR2: MDHEN and SYDVKM. This chain's CDR3 is CASSFRETQYF. CDR3 DNA: TGTGCCAGCAGCTTTCGGGAGACCCAGTACTTC.

The chain combines TRBV6-1 with TRBJ2-7, with D possibly called TRBD1 or TRBD2 (5 bases each). CDR3 length equals 15 residues. Germline V gives CDR1 MNHNS, CDR2 SASEGT. With 6 bases removed from V and 2 bases from J, the gap between germline ends came to 17 bases. CDR3 amino acids: CASSTYDQGAYEQYF. The DNA of the CDR3 is TGTGCCAGCAGCACTTATGACCAGGGAGCCTACGAGCAGTACTTC.

This clone was seen just once. This rearrangement joins TRBV9 to TRBJ2-2; perhaps D is TRBD1 or TRBD2 (5 bases each). The CDR3 length is 18 residues. V was pared by 3 bases and J by 4 bases, with 22 bases between. Looked up from germline, CDR1 is SGDLS and CDR2 is YYNGEE. CDR3: CASSDRPGTVPSTGELFF. The CDR3 DNA reads as TGTGCCAGCAGCGACAGGCCAGGGACGGTCCCCAGCACCGGGGAGCTGTTTTTT.

The chain recombines TRBV4-2 with TRBJ2-2, with D possibly TRBD2 on 7 matching bases. There are 16 residues in the CDR3. V was pared by 0 bases and J by 1 base, with 9 bases between. Germline V lookup: CDR1 LGHNA, CDR2 YNFKEQ. Written as DNA, the CDR3 is TGTGCCAGCAGCCAAGAAGGGGGGGTGAACACCGGGGAGCTGTTTTTT. The encoded protein is CASSQEGGVNTGELFF.

V and J are TRBV28 and TRBJ2-1; 7 bases align to TRBD2. V was pared by 4 bases and J by 9 bases, with 12 bases of the junction left unmatched. The CDR3 covers 15 residues. Per germline, CDR1 MDHEN and CDR2 SYDVKM. This chain's CDR3 is CASSSAGHGRGEQFF. The CDR3 region has the DNA TGTGCCAGCAGTTCAGCGGGGCACGGTCGGGGTGAGCAGTTCTTC.

The rearrangement uses TRBV4-2 and TRBJ2-3; tentatively, D is TRBD2 (5 bases). V gave up 0 bases and J gave up 4 bases, with 14 bases separating them. The CDR3 is made up of 16 amino acids. Germline values: CDR1 LGHNA, CDR2 YNFKEQ. The CDR3: CASSQDLGSTPDTQYF. The DNA of the CDR3 is TGTGCCAGCAGCCAAGATCTGGGGAGCACCCCAGATACGCAGTATTTT.

V is TRBV18 and J is TRBJ1-5; D remains unclear. Germline CDR1 reads KGHSH; CDR2 reads LQKENI. The CDR3 is 15 amino acids. Deletions cut 0 bases from V and 4 bases from J, with 10 bases between. CDR3 nucleotide sequence: TGTGCCAGCTCACCACCGAACGGGGTAAATCAGCCCCAGCATTTT. Amino acids: CASSPPNGVNQPQHF.

This chain connects TRBV5-1 to TRBJ1-3; D gene uncertain. This CDR3 comprises 15 residues. Trimming shortened V by 0 bases and J by 8 bases, and 15 bases separated the two germline ends. Germline CDR1 SGHRS, CDR2 YFSETQ. As DNA, the CDR3 is TGCGCCAGCAGCTTGGAGGGCCAGGACGGAGACACCATATATTTT. It specifies CASSLEGQDGDTIYF.

As DNA, the CDR3 is TGCGCCAGCAGAGGACAGGGCTCTGGAAACACCATATATTTT. Translating gives CASRGQGSGNTIYF. This sequence joins TRBV5-1 and TRBJ1-3, with 8 nucleotides matching TRBD1. The CDR3 extends over 14 amino acids. In germline, CDR1 is SGHRS, CDR2 YFSETQ. The V segment lost 5 bases and the J segment 0 bases; nucleotides outside the gene matches: 1.

This chain links TRBV5-1 with TRBJ2-7; D is unclear. CDR3 length: 15 amino acids. V shed 4 bases and J shed 0 bases, with 14 bases lying between them. Per germline, CDR1 SGHRS and CDR2 YFSETQ. The CDR3 loop is CASSVTAISSYEQYF. For the CDR3, the DNA is TGCGCCAGCAGCGTAACAGCAATCAGCTCCTACGAGCAGTACTTC.

This sequence joins TRBV28 and TRBJ2-6; TRBD1 is a possible D gene (6 bases). Germline V CDR1 and CDR2: MDHEN, SYDVKM. CDR3 length: 18 residues. Trimming removed 5 bases at V and 0 bases at J, with 17 bases between. The CDR3 protein is CASSLGTRGYSGANVLTF. CDR3 DNA sequence: TGTGCCAGCAGTCTAGGGACACGCGGATACTCTGGGGCCAACGTCCTGACTTTC.